The rows below give T cell receptor beta chains drawn from one sample of a study of read filtering for tumor transcriptome and immune sequencing. TCRdb analysed the reads with MiXCR anew, one entry per CDR3 protein. The sample lists roughly 90,000 distinct CDR3 sequences; roughly an eighth were seen once. Material for sequencing was a population of CD138-negative cells sorted from bone marrow. The receptor set was obtained from a donor aged 40 or older with multiple myeloma. The CDR3 runs from the conserved cysteine through the conserved F or W. A D gene is named only where the DNA matches it firmly. Only part of the rows carry a size: once, few, many, or a class if the clone is expanded.

clone size: many
V gene: TRBV10-3
J gene: TRBJ2-1
D gene: TRBD2
CDR3 DNA: TGTGCCATCAGCCCGGGACTAGCGGGAGGGGGGCACGAGCAGTTCTTC
CDR3 protein: CAISPGLAGGGHEQFF

clone size: many
V gene: TRBV11-2
J gene: TRBJ2-5
D gene: TRBD2
CDR3 DNA: TGTGCCAGCAGCTTAGATAGGCTAGCGGGAGTAGAGACCCAGTACTTC
CDR3 protein: CASSLDRLAGVETQYF

clone size: many
V gene: TRBV28
J gene: TRBJ1-4
D gene: -
CDR3 DNA: TGTGCCAGCAGTTCCTCGGGGATAATCAGGGCGGGCGATGAAAAACTGTTTTTT
CDR3 protein: CASSSSGIIRAGDEKLFF

clone size: many
V gene: TRBV5-1
J gene: TRBJ2-6
D gene: TRBD2
CDR3 DNA: TGCGCCAGCAGCCCGGGGGGTGTGGCCAACGTCCTGACTTTC
CDR3 protein: CASSPGGVANVLTF

clone size: -
V gene: TRBV5-1
J gene: TRBJ1-1
D gene: -
CDR3 DNA: TGCGCCAGCAGCGCAGGGTCCATGAACACTGAAGCTTTCTTT
CDR3 protein: CASSAGSMNTEAFF

clone size: many
V gene: TRBV7-9
J gene: TRBJ2-7
D gene: -
CDR3 DNA: TGTGCCAGCAGCTTAAGACAGGCGGGGCACGAGCAGTACTTC
CDR3 protein: CASSLRQAGHEQYF

clone size: many
V gene: TRBV29-1
J gene: TRBJ2-5
D gene: -
CDR3 DNA: TGCAGCGTTGGGGTTCCGGGTACAGAGACCCAGTACTTC
CDR3 protein: CSVGVPGTETQYF

clone size: few
V gene: TRBV28
J gene: TRBJ1-1
D gene: -
CDR3 DNA: TGTGCCAGCAGTTTCCCACAGGTGATGAACACTGAAGCTTTCTTT
CDR3 protein: CASSFPQVMNTEAFF

clone size: many
V gene: TRBV11-2
J gene: TRBJ2-7
D gene: TRBD2
CDR3 DNA: TGTGCCAGCAGCTTAGAGGGACTAGCGGGAAGCGAGCAGTACTTC
CDR3 protein: CASSLEGLAGSEQYF

clone size: -
V gene: TRBV2
J gene: TRBJ1-2
D gene: TRBD1
CDR3 DNA: TGTGCCAGCAGTGAGGACAGGGGGCATGGCTATGGCTACACCTTC
CDR3 protein: CASSEDRGHGYGYTF

clone size: many
V gene: TRBV12-3/TRBV12-4
J gene: TRBJ1-1
D gene: -
CDR3 DNA: TGTGCCAGCCCGGGATGGTCCGGTTTAAACACTGAAGCTTTCTTT
CDR3 protein: CASPGWSGLNTEAFF

clone size: -
V gene: TRBV7-8
J gene: TRBJ1-6
D gene: -
CDR3 DNA: TGTGCCAGCAGCTTGCTCGAGGGGGGTTCACCCCTCCACTTT
CDR3 protein: CASSLLEGGSPLHF

clone size: many
V gene: TRBV12-3/TRBV12-4
J gene: TRBJ2-7
D gene: -
CDR3 DNA: TGTGCCAGCAGTCAGAGGGGATTATCCTACGAGCAGTACTTC
CDR3 protein: CASSQRGLSYEQYF

clone size: -
V gene: TRBV5-1
J gene: TRBJ2-5
D gene: TRBD2
CDR3 DNA: TGCGCCAGCAGCCTCCGGGAGGGTCGATTCTTAGAAGAGACCCAGTACTTC
CDR3 protein: CASSLREGRFLEETQYF

clone size: many
V gene: TRBV29-1
J gene: TRBJ2-5
D gene: -
CDR3 DNA: TGCAGCGTCGATCAGCGGCCCCAAGAGACCCAGTACTTC
CDR3 protein: CSVDQRPQETQYF

clone size: -
V gene: TRBV12-3/TRBV12-4
J gene: TRBJ2-1
D gene: -
CDR3 DNA: TGTGCCAGCAGTACCCTAGCTGTTCCTGAGCAGTTCTTC
CDR3 protein: CASSTLAVPEQFF

clone size: many
V gene: TRBV12-3/TRBV12-4
J gene: TRBJ1-6
D gene: -
CDR3 DNA: TGTGCCTCTAGACAGCTACATAATTCACCCCTCCACTTT
CDR3 protein: CASRQLHNSPLHF

clone size: many
V gene: TRBV5-1
J gene: TRBJ1-5
D gene: -
CDR3 DNA: TGCGCCAGCACCCTTCAACCCGACAGTCTTCAGCCCCAGCATTTT
CDR3 protein: CASTLQPDSLQPQHF

clone size: many
V gene: TRBV12-3/TRBV12-4
J gene: TRBJ2-1
D gene: -
CDR3 DNA: TGTGCCAGCACCCTGGTATCTAGCGACTACAATGAGCAGTTCTTC
CDR3 protein: CASTLVSSDYNEQFF

clone size: many
V gene: TRBV7-9
J gene: TRBJ2-3
D gene: -
CDR3 DNA: TGTGCCAGCACGCAAAGGTCGGATACGCAGTATTTT
CDR3 protein: CASTQRSDTQYF

clone size: many
V gene: TRBV4-2
J gene: TRBJ2-3
D gene: -
CDR3 DNA: TGTGCCAGCAGTCTGACGACCACAGATACGCAGTATTTT
CDR3 protein: CASSLTTTDTQYF

clone size: many
V gene: TRBV30
J gene: TRBJ1-2
D gene: -
CDR3 DNA: TGTGCCTGCGGGACATCAGGTCGCGGCTACACCTTC
CDR3 protein: CACGTSGRGYTF

clone size: once
V gene: TRBV7-3
J gene: TRBJ1-1
D gene: TRBD1
CDR3 DNA: TGTGCCAGCAACGTCGGACAGGGGAACACTGAAGCTTTCTTT
CDR3 protein: CASNVGQGNTEAFF

clone size: many
V gene: TRBV29-1
J gene: TRBJ1-1
D gene: -
CDR3 DNA: TGCAGCGTTGAAGCGGCCGACAATATGAACACTGAAGCTTTCTTT
CDR3 protein: CSVEAADNMNTEAFF

clone size: few
V gene: TRBV25-1
J gene: TRBJ2-5
D gene: -
CDR3 DNA: TGTGCCAGCAGTGAATATGAAGGTAGAGGTGAGACCCAGTACTTC
CDR3 protein: CASSEYEGRGETQYF

clone size: many
V gene: TRBV20-1
J gene: TRBJ2-7
D gene: -
CDR3 DNA: TGCAGTGCTAGAGGGAATCGGGACGAGCAGTACTTC
CDR3 protein: CSARGNRDEQYF

clone size: many
V gene: TRBV9
J gene: TRBJ2-3
D gene: -
CDR3 DNA: TGTGCCAGCAGCGTAGCCAGGACAGATACGCAGTATTTT
CDR3 protein: CASSVARTDTQYF

clone size: many
V gene: TRBV5-1
J gene: TRBJ2-1
D gene: TRBD2
CDR3 DNA: TGCGCCAGCAGCTGGTCTAGCGGGACCTCCTACAATGAGCAGTTCTTC
CDR3 protein: CASSWSSGTSYNEQFF

clone size: many
V gene: TRBV20-1
J gene: TRBJ1-5
D gene: TRBD1
CDR3 DNA: TGCAGTGCCGCCAGGGGGGTAACACCTAATCAGCCCCAGCATTTT
CDR3 protein: CSAARGVTPNQPQHF